This T cell receptor (beta chain) was found in a study of blood T cell repertoires in COVID-19. Trimming left V 4 bases short and J 5 bases short, with 9 bases between. CDR1 and CDR2 from the germline V gene are SEHNR and FQNEAQ (reference sequence). The CDR3 has 13 amino acids. The authors' processing: Reference gene primer amplification gave nucleated cell count estimates. Profiled with immunoSEQ multiplex PCR; TCRdb holds only in-frame clones, not every one. V, J and clone size are those of that table, while D and trimming were read from the DNA. This sample has over 200,000 clones, with under 90% found just once.

This sequence joins TRBV7-9 and TRBJ2-1; D possibly corresponds to TRBD1 (5 bases). The sequence derives from a woman aged 45-60 years with acute COVID-19. What was sequenced was PBMCs or T cells enriched from blood (not recorded which). The CDR3: CASSWEGDNEQFF. Written as DNA, the CDR3 is TGTGCCAGCAGCTGGGAAGGGGACAATGAGCAGTTCTTC. The full variable domain, with the rest looked up from reference TRBV7-9 and TRBJ2-1, is DTGVSQNPRHKITKRGQNVTFRCDPISEHNRLYWYRQTLGQGPEFLTYFQNEAQLEKSRLLSDRFSAERPKGSFSTLEIQRTEQGDSAMYLCASSWEGDNEQFFGPGTRLTVL.